This T cell receptor (beta chain) was captured by sequencing in a study of T-cell memory formation after mild COVID-19. Overall study: Clusters of TCRs were largely donor specific. General study points: Clonal second-wave expansions that peaked on day 37 had unconfirmed SARS-CoV-2 specificity. That cross-reactive memory joined was suggested by some responding clones appearing in pre-infection memory.

This CDR3 contains 15 residues. The germline V gene encodes CDR1 SGHTA and CDR2 FQGNSA. Trimming removed 5 bases from V and 8 bases from J; junction bases left unmatched: 5. On this clonotype itself: Its antigen is as yet unknown.

The authors produced TCR alpha and TCR beta cDNA libraries with sample barcodes and UMIs by 5'RACE using constant-segment primers. TCRdb used MiXCR to reprocess the 5' RACE reads, holding one entry per CDR3 protein. The profile covers approximately 500,000 distinct CDR3 sequences, with approximately 25% appearing a single time and under 15% taken by the ten largest. This clonotype was obtained from an adult woman who had mild COVID-19 (a few samples of this study predate the infection). Cell type and time point are not known. The chain has TRBV7-2 and TRBJ2-1; 14 nucleotides align to TRBD2. What was sequenced was PBMCs or a T cell subset sorted from them (not recorded which). The chain's CDR3 is CASSVTSGRAYEQFF. DNA of the CDR3: TGTGCCAGCAGCGTGACTAGCGGGAGGGCGTATGAGCAGTTCTTC.